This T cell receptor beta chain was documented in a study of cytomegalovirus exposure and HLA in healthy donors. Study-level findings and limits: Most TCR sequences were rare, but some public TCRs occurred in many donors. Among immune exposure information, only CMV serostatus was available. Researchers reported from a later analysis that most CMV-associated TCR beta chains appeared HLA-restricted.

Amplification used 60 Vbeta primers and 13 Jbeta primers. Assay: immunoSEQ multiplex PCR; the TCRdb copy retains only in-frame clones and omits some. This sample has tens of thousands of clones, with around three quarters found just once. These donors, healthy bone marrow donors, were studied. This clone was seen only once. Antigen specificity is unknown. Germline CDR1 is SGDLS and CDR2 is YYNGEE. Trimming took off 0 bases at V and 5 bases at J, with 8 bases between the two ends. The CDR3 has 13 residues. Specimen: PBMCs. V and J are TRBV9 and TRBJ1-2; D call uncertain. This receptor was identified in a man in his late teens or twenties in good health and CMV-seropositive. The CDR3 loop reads CASSVASTYGYTF. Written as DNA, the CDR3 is TGTGCCAGCAGCGTAGCGAGTACGTATGGCTACACCTTC.